This entry describes one TCR beta chain. J lost 3 bases, V lost 7 bases, and 9 bases had no gene match. This CDR3 is built from 14 residues. CDR1 MNHEY and CDR2 SVGAGI come from the germline V gene. Measured with immunoSEQ multiplex PCR; TCRdb has only the in-frame clones, and not every one. The sample lists approximately 230,000 clones, under 90% occurring once. This sample was included in a study of blood T cell repertoires in COVID-19. All enrollees were roughly 18 to 90 years old and from about 24 US areas. The chain couples TRBV6-5 to TRBJ2-7; 7 nucleotides line up with TRBD1. Sequencing input: PBMCs or T cells enriched from blood (not recorded which). This sequence was found in a man in his forties who had recovered from COVID-19. The CDR3, as DNA: TGTGCCAGCACTTTGGGGGCAGGGGGCTACGAGCAGTACTTC. This gives the protein CASTLGAGGYEQYF.